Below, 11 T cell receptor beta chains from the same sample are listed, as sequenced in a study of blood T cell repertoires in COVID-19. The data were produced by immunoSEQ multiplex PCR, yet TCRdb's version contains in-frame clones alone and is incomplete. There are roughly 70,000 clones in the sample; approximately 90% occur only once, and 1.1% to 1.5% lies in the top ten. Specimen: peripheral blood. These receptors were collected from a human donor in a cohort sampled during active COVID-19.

The CDR3 loop is CAIRPDWTSGPSTDTQYF. CDR3 DNA: TGTGCCATCAGACCTGATTGGACTAGCGGGCCAAGCACAGATACGCAGTATTTT. V is TRBV10-3 and J is TRBJ2-3; TRBD2 agrees at 11 bases. V lost 6 bases to trimming and J lost 0 bases; unmatched junction nucleotides: 11. The CDR3 consists of 18 residues. CDR1 and CDR2 (germline): ENHRY, SYGVKD.

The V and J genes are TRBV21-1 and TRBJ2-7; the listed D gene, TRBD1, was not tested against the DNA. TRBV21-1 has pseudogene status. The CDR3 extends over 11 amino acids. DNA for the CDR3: TGTGCCAGCAGCACACGACAGGAGCAGTACGTC. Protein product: CASSTRQEQYV.

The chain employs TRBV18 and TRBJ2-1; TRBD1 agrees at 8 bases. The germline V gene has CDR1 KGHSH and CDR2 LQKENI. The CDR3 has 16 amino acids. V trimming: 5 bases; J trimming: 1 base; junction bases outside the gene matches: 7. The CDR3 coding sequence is TGTGCCAGCTCAGCCGGGACAGGCGTTTCCTACAATGAGCAGTTCTTC. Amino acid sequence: CASSAGTGVSYNEQFF. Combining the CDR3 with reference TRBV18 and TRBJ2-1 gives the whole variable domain NAGVMQNPRHLVRRRGQEARLRCSPMKGHSHVYWYRQLPEEGLKFMVYLQKENIIDESGMPKERFSAEFPKEGPSILRIQQVVRGDSAAYFCASSAGTGVSYNEQFFGPGTRLTVL.

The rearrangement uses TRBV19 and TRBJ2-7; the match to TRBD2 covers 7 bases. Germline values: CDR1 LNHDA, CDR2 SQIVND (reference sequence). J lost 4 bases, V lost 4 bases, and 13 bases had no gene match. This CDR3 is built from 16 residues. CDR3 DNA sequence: TGTGCCAGTAGTAATAGTATGGCTAGCGGTTTGTACGAGCAGTACTTC. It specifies CASSNSMASGLYEQYF.

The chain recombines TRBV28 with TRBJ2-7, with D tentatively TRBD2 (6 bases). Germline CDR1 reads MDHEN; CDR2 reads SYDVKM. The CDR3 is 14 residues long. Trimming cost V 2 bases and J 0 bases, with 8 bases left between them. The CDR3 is CASSLRESSYEQYF. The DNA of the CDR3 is TGTGCCAGCAGTTTACGGGAGTCCTCCTACGAGCAGTACTTC.

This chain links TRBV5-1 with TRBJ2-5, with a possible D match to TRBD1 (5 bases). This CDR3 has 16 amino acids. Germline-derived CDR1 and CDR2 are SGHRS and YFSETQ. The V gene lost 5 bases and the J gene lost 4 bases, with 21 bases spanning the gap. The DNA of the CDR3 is TGCGCCAGCAGTACAGGACGGACAAGAGCCGGAGAGACCCAGTACTTC. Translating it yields CASSTGRTRAGETQYF.

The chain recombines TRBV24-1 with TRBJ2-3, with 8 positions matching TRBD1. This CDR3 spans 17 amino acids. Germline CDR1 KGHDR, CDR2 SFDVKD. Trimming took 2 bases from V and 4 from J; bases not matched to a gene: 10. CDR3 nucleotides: TGTGCCACCAGTGATTGGGGACAGGAAAGTCACGCAGATACGCAGTATTTT. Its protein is CATSDWGQESHADTQYF.

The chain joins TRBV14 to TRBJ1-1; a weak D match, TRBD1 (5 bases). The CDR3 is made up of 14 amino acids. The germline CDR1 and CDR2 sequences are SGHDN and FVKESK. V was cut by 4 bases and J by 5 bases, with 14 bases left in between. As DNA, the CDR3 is TGTGCCAGCAGCCCTTGGCGGGGGGGAACTGAAGCTTTCTTT. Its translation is CASSPWRGGTEAFF.

As DNA, the CDR3 is TGTGCCAGCAGGAACGGGGGAGAAGAGACCCAGTACTTC. It translates to CASRNGGEETQYF. V is TRBV6-5 and J is TRBJ2-5; possible D gene TRBD2, 6 bases. The CDR3 totals 13 residues. With 6 bases removed from V and 3 bases from J, the gap between germline ends came to 11 bases. Germline-derived CDR1 and CDR2 are MNHEY and SVGAGI.

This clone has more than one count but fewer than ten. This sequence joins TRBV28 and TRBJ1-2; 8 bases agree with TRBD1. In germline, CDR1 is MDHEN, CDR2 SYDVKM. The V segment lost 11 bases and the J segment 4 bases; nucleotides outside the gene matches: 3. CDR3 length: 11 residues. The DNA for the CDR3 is TGTGCCGTCGACAGGGGCTATGGCTACACCTTC. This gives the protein CAVDRGYGYTF.

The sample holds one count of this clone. CDR3 nucleotide sequence: TGTGCCAGCAGCTTAAATAGCGGGGTGCGCACAGATACGCAGTATTTT. This translates into CASSLNSGVRTDTQYF. The rearrangement links TRBV7-3 to TRBJ2-3; 8 bases line up with TRBD2. There are 16 residues in the CDR3. From germline, CDR1 is SGHTA and CDR2 FQGTGA. J was trimmed by 1 base and V by 1 base; bases with no gene match: 4.